This entry features one TCR beta chain sequence. The antigen is undetermined. The assay looked at some 9.8 x 10^4 TCR templates in each sample. The assay was immunoSEQ multiplex PCR, and TCRdb's table has in-frame clones only and misses some. The table has roughly 80,000 clones, roughly 86% seen once. This record comes from a study of siplizumab effects on memory and regulatory T cells. Findings of the study overall: Apparently key alloresponse contributors, naive T cells also seemed more diverse than memory cells. Mappable alloreactive CD4+ clones averaged 68.8% Treg-derived with siplizumab versus approximately 25% in controls.

Trimming took 4 bases from V and 0 from J; bases not matched to a gene: 9. The CDR3 loop spans 16 amino acids. CDR1 and CDR2 (germline): KGHSH, LQKENI. The chain carries TRBV18 and TRBJ2-7; 7 bases are shared with TRBD1. This receptor was obtained from a human donor in good health. Specimen: Tregs sorted from blood. Written as DNA, the CDR3 is TGTGCCAGCTCACTTTACCGACAGGGTCCCTCCTACGAGCAGTACTTC. This codes for CASSLYRQGPSYEQYF.